This entry is about one T cell receptor (beta chain). What it binds is unknown. The germline V gene has CDR1 SQVTM and CDR2 ANQGSEA. V shed 4 bases, J shed 7 bases, and the junction held 5 bases outside the gene matches. The CDR3 spans 14 residues. TCRdb keeps only in-frame clones here, not all; method: immunoSEQ multiplex PCR. Here the sample spans a few hundred thousand clones, just over 85% being singletons. The record originates from a study of cytomegalovirus exposure and HLA in healthy donors. About the research overall: The 120 validation repertoires, a later analysis reported, used the same platform as the approximately 730 repertoires from the first cohort. Study-wide points: Despite most TCR sequences being rare, some public TCRs occurred in many donors. A few chains tied to CMV proved CMV antigen-specific in vitro.

The study drew the donors from its roughly 120-subject validation cohort, separate from the roughly 700-subject first cohort. Sequencing was carried out using PBMCs. The chain joins TRBV29-1 to TRBJ2-1, with 12 bases that match TRBD2. This clonotype was obtained from a woman between 18 and 29 years old in good health and CMV-seronegative. CDR3 sequence (DNA): TGCAGCGTTGGGCCTAGCGGGAGGGGGAATGAGCAGTTCTTC. Translated: CSVGPSGRGNEQFF.